These 19 T cell receptor beta chains were all obtained from the same sample, sequenced in a study of beta chain features in type 1 diabetes. Study-wide points: TCRB CDR3 length was moderately but significantly reduced in all four CD4+ subsets of Type 1 diabetes patients.

For these receptors, no antigen is known. Since all of the isolated RNA was reverse transcribed, expressed TCRB transcripts were what got sequenced. Here immunoSEQ multiplex PCR was the method, and the copy in TCRdb shows in-frame clones only, minus some. There are under 350,000 clones in the sample; about 23% occur only once, and 0.012% lies in the top ten. The material sequenced was naive CD4+ T cells from blood. These receptors originate from a woman in her 30s with type 1 diabetes.

The chain employs TRBV1 and TRBJ2-7; the D call of TRBD1 is as the table states it, not checked on the DNA. TRBV1 corresponds to a pseudogene. The CDR3 runs to 14 residues. The CDR3 sequence: CTSSQDDGGGEQYF. In nucleotides, the CDR3 is TGCACCAGCAGCCAAGATGATGGGGGCGGCGAGCAGTACTTC.

The chain joins TRBV2 to TRBJ1-1; 9 bases agree with TRBD1. The trim removed 7 bases at V and 3 bases at J, leaving 6 bases unmatched. This CDR3 has 14 amino acids. Per the germline V gene, CDR1 is SNHLY and CDR2 is FYNNEI. DNA for the CDR3: TGTGCCAGCAATGTACAGGGGGCGGACACTGAAGCTTTCTTT. Residues: CASNVQGADTEAFF.

The rearrangement links TRBV6-5 to TRBJ2-1; 16 positions match TRBD2. Germline-derived CDR1 and CDR2 are MNHEY and SVGAGI. The CDR3 totals 15 residues. V trimming: 6 bases; J trimming: 8 bases; junction bases outside the gene matches: 4. Written as DNA, the CDR3 is TGTGCCAGCAGCGACGGGACTAGCGGGAGGGATGAGCAGTTCTTC. This sequence encodes CASSDGTSGRDEQFF.

This clone turned up a few times. The rearrangement joins TRBV29-1 to TRBJ2-5; D gene uncertain. CDR1 is SQVTM, CDR2 ANQGSEA, per germline. The ends were cut back, 3 bases at V and 5 bases at J, with 10 bases in the middle. The CDR3 covers 12 residues. The CDR3 sequence is CSVEASSETQYF. DNA for the CDR3: TGCAGCGTTGAGGCCTCTTCGGAGACCCAGTACTTC.

V and J are TRBV11-3 and TRBJ2-2; 12 positions agree with TRBD2. This CDR3 contains 16 residues. Trimming cost V 1 base and J 7 bases; bases outside gene matches: 4. In germline, CDR1 is SGHNT, CDR2 YENEEA. The CDR3 DNA reads TGTGCCAGCAGCTTAGGACTAGCGGGAGTTCGCGGGGAGCTGTTTTTT. It yields the protein CASSLGLAGVRGELFF.

In its sample, this clone was seen a few times. The rearrangement links TRBV14 to TRBJ2-3; the D gene is possibly TRBD2 (5 bases). The CDR3 consists of 16 residues. The V gene lost 1 base and the J gene lost 5 bases, with 16 bases spanning the gap. Germline values: CDR1 SGHDN, CDR2 FVKESK. The CDR3 region has the DNA TGTGCCAGCAGCCAAGCACCGGGGAGTGCACGAGATACGCAGTATTTT. Its protein product is CASSQAPGSARDTQYF.

The chain is built from TRBV7-3 and TRBJ2-3; 10 bases are a match to TRBD2. Germline values: CDR1 SGHTA, CDR2 FQGTGA. The V gene end was trimmed by 0 bases and the J gene end by 2 bases; junction bases not matched to a gene: 8. CDR3 length: 18 amino acids. The CDR3 nucleotides are TGTGCCAGCAGCTTAACCTCTAGGACTAGCGGTTACACAGATACGCAGTATTTT. Encoded protein: CASSLTSRTSGYTDTQYF.

V is TRBV20-1 and J is TRBJ1-2, with no clear D. This CDR3 is 11 amino acids long. Deletions cut 0 bases from V and 8 bases from J, with 7 bases between. Germline-derived CDR1 and CDR2 are DFQATT and SNEGSKA (reference sequence). CDR3 loop: CSAREWAGYTF. For the CDR3, the DNA is TGCAGTGCTAGAGAATGGGCCGGCTACACCTTC.

V gene TRBV18 combines with J gene TRBJ2-7, with D perhaps TRBD2 (5 bases). The germline CDR1 and CDR2 sequences are KGHSH and LQKENI. The length of the CDR3 is 14 residues. The germline V and J ends were trimmed by 3 bases and 7 bases, with 16 bases remaining between them. CDR3 loop: CASSPETGTGEQYF. In nucleotides, the CDR3 is TGTGCCAGCTCACCCGAAACCGGAACGGGGGAGCAGTACTTC.

V gene TRBV18 combines with J gene TRBJ2-1, with TRBD2 matching 7 bases. The CDR3 length is 15 residues. V shed 3 bases and J 2 bases; nucleotides not matched to a gene: 4. CDR1 KGHSH and CDR2 LQKENI come from the germline V gene. This chain's CDR3 is CASSPRGLAYNEQFF. The CDR3 DNA sequence: TGTGCCAGCTCACCGCGAGGACTAGCCTACAATGAGCAGTTCTTC.

There are a few counts of this clone. The rearrangement uses TRBV25-1 and TRBJ2-7; a possible D gene is TRBD2 (6 bases). This CDR3 comprises 13 residues. Trimming removed 3 bases at V and 5 bases at J, with 11 bases between. CDR1 is MGHDK and CDR2 is SYGVNS in the germline V gene. The CDR3 nucleotides are TGTGCCAGCAGTGATTTGGAGGGAAACGAGCAGTACTTC. Translation: CASSDLEGNEQYF.

This clone was detected a few times. The rearrangement links TRBV6-5 to TRBJ2-5; no clear D. CDR1 and CDR2 (germline): MNHEY, SVGAGI. CDR3 length equals 11 residues. The CDR3 sequence: CGIGFQETQYF. For the CDR3, the DNA is TGTGGGATCGGGTTTCAAGAGACCCAGTACTTC.

The chain employs TRBV5-5 and TRBJ2-3, with D unresolved. Germline V gene data show CDR1 as SGHKS and CDR2 as YYEKEE (reference sequence). Trimming cost V 4 bases and J 2 bases, with 11 bases left between them. The CDR3 has 14 residues. The CDR3 region has the DNA TGTGCCAGCAGCCACTACTCCCCCACAGATACGCAGTATTTT. Its protein product is CASSHYSPTDTQYF.

This clone was counted between two and nine times. The rearrangement joins TRBV9 to TRBJ2-3, with D unresolved. V was shortened by 1 base and J by 2 bases, with 11 bases between the two germline ends. The CDR3 length is 15 residues. Germline V gives CDR1 SGDLS, CDR2 YYNGEE. The CDR3, as DNA: TGTGCCAGCAGCGTACAGTCCGGGTTCACAGATACGCAGTATTTT. Translated: CASSVQSGFTDTQYF.

This clone was found a few times. The chain combines TRBV14 with TRBJ2-3; D is unclear. The CDR3 covers 12 residues. V was trimmed by 1 base and J by 5 bases, leaving 4 bases between them. CDR1 is SGHDN, CDR2 FVKESK, per germline. As DNA, the CDR3 is TGTGCCAGCAGCCAAGTGAGAGATACGCAGTATTTT. It codes for CASSQVRDTQYF. The full variable domain, its missing parts supplied by reference TRBV14 and TRBJ2-3, is EAGVTQFPSHSVIEKGQTVTLRCDPISGHDNLYWYRRVMGKEIKFLLHFVKESKQDESGMPNNRFLAERTGGTYSTLKVQPAELEDSGVYFCASSQVRDTQYFGPGTRLTVL.

This chain links TRBV18 with TRBJ2-7; 7 nucleotides agree with TRBD1. J lost 2 bases, V lost 7 bases, and 8 bases had no gene match. CDR1 is KGHSH, CDR2 LQKENI, per germline. This CDR3 has 14 amino acids. The CDR3 is CASCGTASTYEQYF. The CDR3, as DNA: TGTGCCAGCTGTGGGACAGCGAGTACCTACGAGCAGTACTTC.

This clone has more than one count but fewer than ten. CDR3 sequence (DNA): TGTGCCAGCAGTCCACAAGCTGATAGCGCCTACGAGCAGTACTTC. Its protein product is CASSPQADSAYEQYF. The chain is built from TRBV28 and TRBJ2-7; possible D gene TRBD2, 5 bases. The CDR3 extends over 15 amino acids. Between the trimmed V and J ends, which lost 5 bases and 2 bases, there was a span of 16 bases. CDR1 and CDR2 (germline): MDHEN, SYDVKM.

J is TRBJ1-5 and V is TRBV5-4; no reliable D call. The length of the CDR3 is 14 residues. CDR1 is SGHNT and CDR2 is YYREEE in the germline V gene (reference sequence). The V gene lost 4 bases and the J gene lost 5 bases, with 13 bases spanning the gap. The CDR3 nucleotides are TGTGCCAGCAGCCCCGGGATTGAAGATCAGCCCCAGCATTTT. Its protein product is CASSPGIEDQPQHF.

The chain carries TRBV5-4 and TRBJ1-4, with TRBD1 identical over 8 bases. Trimming removed 6 bases from V and 10 bases from J; junction bases left unmatched: 8. Looked up from germline, CDR1 is SGHNT and CDR2 is YYREEE (reference sequence). This CDR3 is built from 13 residues. Written as DNA, the CDR3 is TGTGCCAGCACAGCGACAGGGGTCGGAAAACTGTTTTTT. Translating gives CASTATGVGKLFF.